A selection of T cell receptor beta chains follows, all from one sample in a study of blood T cell repertoires in COVID-19. The repertoire was sequenced with immunoSEQ multiplex PCR; TCRdb's copy has only in-frame clones and lacks some. The repertoire holds 20,000 or so clones, with 70% to 90% as singletons. The sample was peripheral blood. The receptors originated from a human donor with active COVID-19. The donor label of this sample is uncertain. Both conserved end residues are part of each CDR3. D genes are given only for firm matches. The size of a clone is reported for some rows only, either as once, few or many, or as a class for expanded clones.

>TRBV5-1|NA|TRBJ2-7|NA
CASSWDTGRSGEQYF
TGCGCCAGCAGCTGGGATACTGGGAGGTCGGGGGAGCAGTACTTC
>TRBV5-1|NA|TRBJ2-6|NA
CASSLESGKKVLTF
TGCGCCAGCAGCTTGGAATCAGGGAAGAAAGTCCTGACTTTC
>TRBV19|NA|TRBJ2-1|TRBD2
CASSMGRGVYNEQFF
TGTGCCAGTAGTATGGGGCGGGGGGTATACAATGAGCAGTTCTTC
>TRBV30|once|TRBJ2-1|NA
CAWTLGGAYNEQFF
TGTGCCTGGACCCTGGGGGGTGCCTACAATGAGCAGTTCTTC